Presented here are 29 T cell receptor beta chains from one specimen sequenced in a study of T cell responses to AZD1222 COVID-19 vaccine. Clones were sequenced by immunoSEQ multiplex PCR, and TCRdb holds only the in-frame ones, with some missing. This table holds 65,000 to 80,000 clones, about 80% found once. The sequencing here drew on peripheral blood, taken 28 days after the second AZD1222 dose. These TCRs come from an adult who received the AZD1222 COVID-19 vaccine.

V gene TRBV7-9 combines with J gene TRBJ1-4; 8 bases map to TRBD1. The CDR3 covers 14 residues. Trimming took 4 bases from V and 9 from J; bases not matched to a gene: 7. Germline V lookup: CDR1 SEHNR, CDR2 FQNEAQ (reference sequence). The CDR3 coding sequence is TGTGCCAGCAGCTACGGACAGGGAAAGAAAAAACTGTTTTTT. Amino acids: CASSYGQGKKKLFF.

The rearrangement uses TRBV27 and TRBJ1-2; D gene unclear. This CDR3 contains 14 residues. The V end was cut by 6 bases, the J end by 2 bases, with 13 bases between. Germline CDR1 is MNHEY and CDR2 is SMNVEV (reference sequence). DNA of the CDR3: TGTGCCAGCAGCCCCGGGCCGGCGAACTATGGCTACACCTTC. It is translated as CASSPGPANYGYTF.

V usage is TRBV11-2 and J usage is TRBJ2-7; weak D call: TRBD1 (6 bases). The CDR3 sequence is 15 residues long. CDR1 is SGHAT, CDR2 FQNNGV, per germline. Trimming pared 5 bases from V and 5 bases from J, leaving 19 bases between. The CDR3 sequence: CASSVAGATFHEQYF. CDR3 in DNA: TGTGCCAGCAGCGTCGCAGGGGCGACGTTCCACGAGCAGTACTTC.

The chain carries TRBV6-6 and TRBJ1-1, with D perhaps matching TRBD1 (5 bases). The V gene's germline CDR1 is MNHNY and CDR2 SVGAGI (reference sequence). V gave up 7 bases and J gave up 11 bases, with 23 bases separating them. This CDR3 is built from 14 residues. CDR3 sequence reads: CASTLFGGRSTAFF. The CDR3, as DNA: TGTGCCAGCACCCTCTTTGGGGGGAGGAGTACGGCTTTCTTT.

CDR3 region: CASSFGTEPLQQYF. The DNA for the CDR3 is TGTGCCAGCAGTTTCGGGACAGAACCTCTCCAGCAGTACTTC. The chain combines TRBV27 with TRBJ2-7, with TRBD1 matching 7 bases. V shed 3 bases, J shed 8 bases, and the junction held 10 bases outside the gene matches. The CDR3 is 14 amino acids. Germline V gene sequence: CDR1 MNHEY, CDR2 SMNVEV (reference sequence).

The chain carries TRBV7-3 and TRBJ2-3, with 7 nucleotides matching TRBD1. In germline, CDR1 is SGHTA, CDR2 FQGTGA. CDR3 length: 14 amino acids. Trimming took 2 bases from V and 2 from J; bases not matched to a gene: 1. The CDR3 region is CASSLDRDTDTQYF. CDR3 DNA: TGTGCCAGCAGCTTAGACAGGGACACAGATACGCAGTATTTT.

This clone has just one count. This sequence joins TRBV4-2 and TRBJ2-5, with TRBD2 matching over 7 bases. Germline V lookup: CDR1 LGHNA, CDR2 YNFKEQ. Trimming cost V 0 bases and J 5 bases; bases outside gene matches: 15. This CDR3 spans 18 amino acids. The CDR3 DNA reads as TGTGCCAGCAGCCAAGATCAAAGCGGGGCCACTTCATGGGAGACCCAGTACTTC. Translating it yields CASSQDQSGATSWETQYF.

This chain connects TRBV5-4 to TRBJ2-7; TRBD1 might be the D (6 bases). This CDR3 has 13 amino acids. Trimming cost V 3 bases and J 3 bases, with 10 bases left between them. Germline CDR1 is SGHNT and CDR2 is YYREEE (reference sequence). The CDR3 DNA sequence: TGTGCCAGCAGCTCGGACAGAGTCTACGAGCAGTACTTC. Translation: CASSSDRVYEQYF.

V is TRBV9 and J is TRBJ2-1; 9 bases match TRBD2. CDR3 length: 15 residues. Germline V lookup: CDR1 SGDLS, CDR2 YYNGEE. Germline trimming cut 0 bases from V and 6 bases from J; bases unmatched to any gene: 4. DNA of the CDR3: TGTGCCAGCAGCGTAGGGAGCGGGAGGCCCAATGAGCAGTTCTTC. Amino acids: CASSVGSGRPNEQFF.

Concerning this clone: This sample includes further DNA sequences coding for the same CDR3. The chain joins TRBV28 to TRBJ2-7; 10 positions match TRBD2. This CDR3 comprises 14 residues. J gave up 4 bases and V 6 bases, and 6 bases lay outside the gene matches. Germline CDR1 MDHEN, CDR2 SYDVKM. The CDR3: CASRPGLAPYEQYF. CDR3 sequence (DNA): TGTGCCAGCAGACCGGGACTAGCGCCATACGAGCAGTACTTC.

V is TRBV28 and J is TRBJ2-1; D is perhaps TRBD1 or TRBD2 (5 bases each). This CDR3 has 14 residues. Trimming shortened V by 7 bases and J by 15 bases, and 25 bases separated the two germline ends. Per germline, CDR1 MDHEN and CDR2 SYDVKM. DNA of the CDR3: TGTGCCAGCACGTACTCACTCGGGACCCCGGGTCTGTTCTTC. It is translated as CASTYSLGTPGLFF.

The genes are TRBV28 and TRBJ1-6; D is ambiguous. The V and J ends lost 2 bases and 7 bases respectively, with 12 bases between them. The CDR3 is made up of 15 amino acids. Germline values: CDR1 MDHEN, CDR2 SYDVKM. Here the CDR3 reads CASSLTTAWNSPLHF. CDR3 DNA sequence: TGTGCCAGCAGTTTAACCACAGCGTGGAATTCACCCCTCCACTTT.

The chain carries TRBV6-6 and TRBJ1-2; D is unresolved. CDR1 and CDR2 (germline): MNHNY, SVGAGI (reference sequence). The CDR3 is made up of 15 amino acids. Trimming removed 2 bases at V and 4 bases at J, with 14 bases between. The CDR3 here is CASSYGTEASYGYTF. CDR3 DNA: TGTGCCAGCAGTTACGGCACAGAAGCCTCCTATGGCTACACCTTC.

The CDR3 sequence is CASTFRTQGAGDTGELFF. The CDR3, as DNA: TGTGCCAGCACTTTCCGAACACAGGGGGCGGGGGACACCGGGGAGCTGTTTTTT. The chain links TRBV27 to TRBJ2-2; TRBD1 aligns across 9 bases. Looked up from germline, CDR1 is MNHEY and CDR2 is SMNVEV (reference sequence). V was clipped by 7 bases and J by 3 bases; unmatched bases: 15. The length of the CDR3 is 18 residues.

The V call is TRBV7-2, the J call TRBJ2-2; D is possibly TRBD1 or TRBD2 (5 bases each). The germline V gene encodes CDR1 SGHTA and CDR2 FQGNSA. Trimming stripped 6 bases from V and 0 bases from J, with 11 bases between. The CDR3 has 15 residues. In nucleotides, the CDR3 is TGTGCCAGCAGGAGGGGCAACTCGAACACCGGGGAGCTGTTTTTT. This encodes CASRRGNSNTGELFF. The whole variable domain, filled in from reference TRBV7-2 and TRBJ2-2, reads GAGVSQSPSNKVTEKGKDVELRCDPISGHTALYWYRQSLGQGLEFLIYFQGNSAPDKSGLPSDRFSAERTGGSVSTLTIQRTQQEDSAVYLCASRRGNSNTGELFFGEGSRLTVL.

Here the CDR3 DNA reads TGTGCCAGCAGCTTAGGCCCCCCCTCCGTCCTGACTTTC. Translating gives CASSLGPPSVLTF. The chain uses TRBV11-2 and TRBJ2-6; no clear D. CDR1 and CDR2 from the germline V gene are SGHAT and FQNNGV. Trimming took off 1 base at V and 12 bases at J, with 10 bases between the two ends. This CDR3 has 13 residues. The complete variable domain, with remaining parts taken from reference TRBV11-2 and TRBJ2-6, reads EAGVAQSPRYKIIEKRQSVAFWCNPISGHATLYWYQQILGQGPKLLIQFQNNGVVDDSQLPKDRFSAERLKGVDSTLKIQPAKLEDSAVYLCASSLGPPSVLTFGAGSRLTVL.

The rearrangement uses TRBV7-9 and TRBJ1-2; D gene ambiguous. The V end lost 5 bases, the J end lost 4 bases, and 8 bases lay between the germline ends. CDR1 and CDR2 (germline): SEHNR, FQNEAQ (reference sequence). CDR3 size: 12 residues. The CDR3 sequence is CASSREFYGYTF. The CDR3, as DNA: TGTGCCAGCAGCCGGGAATTCTATGGCTACACCTTC.

This sequence joins TRBV11-1 and TRBJ2-7, with no clear D. The CDR3 length is 12 residues. CDR1 and CDR2 from the germline V gene are SGHAT and FQDESV (reference sequence). The V end lost 3 bases, the J end lost 5 bases, and 8 bases lay between the germline ends. The CDR3 here is CASSFGLNEQYF. The CDR3 nucleotides are TGTGCCAGCAGCTTCGGGTTGAACGAGCAGTACTTC.

The V and J genes are TRBV6-2 or TRBV6-3 and TRBJ1-5, with no clear D. Germline V CDR1 and CDR2: MNHEY, SVGEGT. The CDR3 consists of 16 residues. The V and J ends lost 5 bases and 0 bases respectively, with 14 bases between them. CDR3 in DNA: TGTGCCAGCAGTAGACCCCCGTGGATTAGCAATCAGCCCCAGCATTTT. Translation gives CASSRPPWISNQPQHF.

The V and J genes are TRBV7-2 and TRBJ1-1; TRBD1 matches at 9 bases. CDR1 is SGHTA, CDR2 FQGNSA, per germline. J was trimmed by 4 bases and V by 4 bases; bases with no gene match: 1. CDR3 length: 13 amino acids. The CDR3 DNA reads as TGTGCCAGCAGCTGGGGACAGGGCACTGAAGCTTTCTTT. Its translation is CASSWGQGTEAFF.

The chain is built from TRBV4-2 and TRBJ1-3, with a weak D call TRBD1 (5 bases). Trimming cost V 0 bases and J 0 bases, with 12 bases left between them. Per the germline V gene, CDR1 is LGHNA and CDR2 is YNFKEQ. The CDR3 covers 17 residues. Here the CDR3 reads CASSQERQTISGNTIYF. The CDR3 coding sequence is TGTGCCAGCAGCCAAGAAAGACAGACAATCTCTGGAAACACCATATATTTT.

This clone was picked up one time. This chain connects TRBV9 to TRBJ2-7; 10 positions agree with TRBD2. Losses at the gene ends were 0 bases for V and 2 bases for J; bases not matched to a gene: 2. Germline CDR1 reads SGDLS; CDR2 reads YYNGEE. CDR3 size: 15 residues. In DNA, the CDR3 is TGTGCCAGCAGCGTAGGACTAGCGGGCACCTACGAGCAGTACTTC. Its translation is CASSVGLAGTYEQYF.

The rearrangement joins TRBV28 to TRBJ1-3; no firm D call. Trimming took off 1 base at V and 8 bases at J, with 12 bases between the two ends. The CDR3 extends over 14 amino acids. Germline values: CDR1 MDHEN, CDR2 SYDVKM. CDR3 amino acids: CASSLLVAVDTIYF. Here the CDR3 DNA reads TGTGCCAGCAGTTTATTGGTCGCCGTTGACACCATATATTTT.

The CDR3 nucleotides read TGTGCCAGCTCACCCGGGACAGGGGGAGGATATGGCTACACCTTC. It encodes CASSPGTGGGYGYTF. This chain connects TRBV18 to TRBJ1-2; 11 bases are shared with TRBD1. CDR3 length: 15 amino acids. Germline V gene lookup returns CDR1 KGHSH and CDR2 LQKENI. J gave up 5 bases and V 3 bases, and 5 bases lay outside the gene matches.

This clone was found a few times. The CDR3 DNA follows: TGTGCCAGCAAACCCGGGACAAGAGCCTACGAGCAGTACTTC. It yields the protein CASKPGTRAYEQYF. The rearrangement uses TRBV2 and TRBJ2-7; tentatively, D is TRBD1 (6 bases). The V end was cut by 7 bases, the J end by 2 bases, with 15 bases between. CDR3 length: 14 amino acids. Per the germline V gene, CDR1 is SNHLY and CDR2 is FYNNEI.

The gene calls are TRBV28 and TRBJ2-7; D is unresolved. Trimming shortened V by 3 bases and J by 2 bases, and 8 bases separated the two germline ends. The CDR3 spans 13 residues. Germline CDR1 and CDR2: MDHEN and SYDVKM. CDR3 sequence reads: CASSFPPTYEQYF. Here the CDR3 DNA reads TGTGCCAGCAGTTTTCCCCCAACCTACGAGCAGTACTTC.

This CDR3 is CASSPGQGFSGNTIYF. DNA of the CDR3: TGTGCCAGCTCACCCGGACAGGGGTTTTCTGGAAACACCATATATTTT. The genes are TRBV18 and TRBJ1-3, with TRBD1 matching 9 bases. The length of the CDR3 is 16 residues. Germline V lookup: CDR1 KGHSH, CDR2 LQKENI. Losses at the gene ends were 3 bases for V and 1 base for J; bases not matched to a gene: 4.

This chain links TRBV5-1 with TRBJ2-3; D unclear. Germline CDR1 reads SGHRS; CDR2 reads YFSETQ. V lost 0 bases, J lost 4 bases, and 12 bases lay in between. The CDR3 runs 15 residues. The CDR3, as DNA: TGCGCCAGCAGCTTGGCGTCGAGAGGTGCAGATACGCAGTATTTT. It codes for CASSLASRGADTQYF.

This clone occurred a few times. This chain connects TRBV19 to TRBJ2-7; D ambiguous. Per the germline V gene, CDR1 is LNHDA and CDR2 is SQIVND (reference sequence). The CDR3 is 13 residues long. V lost 3 bases and J lost 4, with 10 bases in between. CDR3 nucleotides: TGTGCCAGTAGTATTAGGTTGGGTTACGAGCAGTACTTC. Translation gives CASSIRLGYEQYF.